This T cell receptor (beta chain) was retrieved from a study of blood T cell repertoires in COVID-19 (TCRdb year 2020). Background on the whole study: The collaborator samples originated in the United States, Italy and Spain and spanned the acute and convalescent phases of COVID-19. The prospective study material was composed of cDNA or gDNA derived from T cells, B-cell-depleted T cells, or PBMCs. Deeply sampled blood TCRbeta repertoires from subjects exposed to, actively infected with, or recovered from COVID-19 were included in the dataset. The repertoires were released in a freely available public database meant as a resource for research on the immune response to SARS-CoV-2. The samples were drawn from two sources: the first 160 participants of the ongoing ImmuneRACE study, and 1,000 to 1,500 subjects contributed by 6 global collaborators. The sample metadata nearly always contained a de-identified subject ID, COVID-19 status, age in years and sex. Where available, HLA class I and class II types were obtained from metadata supplied by the sample provider rather than from assay-based typing.

Worth noting for this clone: There is no known antigen for this receptor. Within one base of it there is no much larger clone, and no base qualities were kept.

The immunoSEQ Assay, a bias-controlled multiplex PCR, was used to amplify TCRbeta CDR3 regions from genomic DNA. The original pipeline was this. The number of nucleated cells in each sample was estimated from the amplification of reference gene primers within the assay. To quantify the absolute abundance of each unique TCRbeta CDR3 rearrangement, sequence reads were collapsed and filtered. Productive Simpson clonality was computed per sample as the square root of Simpson's diversity index over productive rearrangements. TCRdb carries this immuneACCESS record with in-frame sequences only. Its versions omit some clonotypes, under half of them owing to an unresolved V gene in the studies checked, with the rest unexplained. V, J and clone size were drawn from that table, and D and trimming were deduced from the DNA. This sample gives under 150,000 clones in total; roughly 84% of them show up just once. Jointly, the top ten make up approximately 18% of the sample.

Whole blood was collected in K2EDTA tubes by collaborating institutions according to the institutions' own protocols. For TCRbeta analysis, collaborators shipped samples as frozen whole blood, isolated PBMCs, or DNA extracted from either of those sample types. Inclusive of the bounding cysteine and phenylalanine, the CDR3 is 14 residues long. The DNA shown is the 42-base CDR3, in frame from base 1. CDR1 and CDR2, per the germline V gene, are SGHRS and YFSETQ. The trim is 1 base for V and 5 bases for J, with a gap of 12 bases between the germline ends. What the study reported, not specific to this receptor: Clinical and demographic metadata were provided uncurated, with the amount varying by source and participant.

The sequenced material came from peripheral blood. The TCR was taken from a woman aged 80 or over with acute or convalescent COVID-19. The chain is made from TRBV5-1 and TRBJ2-5; TRBD1 is possibly the D segment (5 matching bases). The DNA is TGCGCCAGCAGCTTGAACCAGGGTGGGGAGACCCAGTACTTC. It codes for CASSLNQGGETQYF.